The present T cell receptor beta chain was sequenced within a study of shared clonotypes between healthy human individuals. Repertoires were generated with immunoSEQ multiplex PCR, while TCRdb's copy carries only in-frame clones and drops some. The table records about 2.2 million clones, 93% of them present only once. Per the germline V gene, CDR1 is MNHEY and CDR2 is SMNVEV (reference sequence). Trimming shortened V by 3 bases and J by 0 bases, and 8 bases separated the two germline ends. The CDR3 is made up of 14 amino acids. CD45RO-negative CD8 cells positively selected for CCR7 made up the naive population, which excluded terminally differentiated effector memory CD45RA+ cells. This clone has just a few counts. The antigen is not known. Study-wide findings and caveats: Depth was large, yet rarefaction showed that sorted-subset sequencing was incomplete. Some naive CD4 clonotypes, about 5.5%, turned up in common across a handful of donors.

The chain links TRBV27 to TRBJ1-1, with a weak D call TRBD1 (6 bases). This receptor was taken from a man aged 18 to 29 in good health. Some clones in this sample may be carry-over from other donors' samples. Sequencing was done on a sample of naive CD8+ T cells from PBMCs. CDR3 nucleotides: TGTGCCAGCAGTTTCCAGGGGATGAACACTGAAGCTTTCTTT. Translated, it gives CASSFQGMNTEAFF.